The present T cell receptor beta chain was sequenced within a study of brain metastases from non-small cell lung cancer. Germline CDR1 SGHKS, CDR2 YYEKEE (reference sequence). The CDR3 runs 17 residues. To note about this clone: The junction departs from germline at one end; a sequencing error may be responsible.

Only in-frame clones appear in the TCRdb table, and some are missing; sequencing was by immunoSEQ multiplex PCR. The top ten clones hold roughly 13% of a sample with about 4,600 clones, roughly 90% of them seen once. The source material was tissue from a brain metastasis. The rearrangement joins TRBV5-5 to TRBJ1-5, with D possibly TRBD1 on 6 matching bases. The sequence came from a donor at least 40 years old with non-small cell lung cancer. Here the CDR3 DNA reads TGTGCCAACAGCCCTTTAGGGGGGAGTGGGGGCAATCAGCCCCAGCATTTT. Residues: CANSPLGGSGGNQPQHF.